Shown below are 10 T cell receptor beta chains from a single sample sequenced in a study of a mutant IDH1 vaccine in newly diagnosed glioma. Noted time point: week 35, safety follow-up. Each dose delivered 300 ug of mutant IDH1 20-mer peptide subcutaneously with imiquimod. Profiled with immunoSEQ multiplex PCR; TCRdb holds only in-frame clones, not every one. The data contain tens of thousands of clones, around 90% of them singletons. Their antigens are not known. The specimen comprised PBMCs, sampled from a glioma patient whose treatment included an IDH1 peptide vaccine. The origin of the receptors is a man younger than 40 with glioma.

A note on this clone: One end of the junction varies from germline; a read error may be responsible. The chain has TRBV19 and TRBJ1-6; the D is unclear. The CDR3 length is 15 residues. CDR1 and CDR2 from the germline V gene are LNHDA and SQIVND (reference sequence). CDR3 in amino acids: CAGSIVSSYNSPLHF. Here the CDR3 DNA reads TGTGCCGGTAGTATCGTAAGCTCCTATAATTCACCCCTCCACTTT.

V and J are TRBV2 and TRBJ2-3; TRBD2 aligns across 12 bases. Germline CDR1 and CDR2: SNHLY and FYNNEI. The CDR3 contains 14 residues. Unmatched junction bases numbered 4, after V lost 3 bases and J lost 9 bases. Written as DNA, the CDR3 is TGTGCCAGCAGTGAGAGGCTAGCGGGGGGGACGCAGTATTTT. This codes for CASSERLAGGTQYF.

V and J are TRBV20-1 and TRBJ2-5; the D is unclear. The closer fit of TRBJ2-7 to the DNA end suggests the J call may be wrong. CDR1 and CDR2 (germline): DFQATT, SNEGSKA (reference sequence). The CDR3 totals 11 residues. The CDR3 DNA reads TGCAGTGCTAGAGAGGATTACGAGCAGTACTTC. This codes for CSAREDYEQYF.

J is TRBJ2-7 and V is TRBV5-1; D tentatively fits TRBD1 or TRBD2 (5 bases each). The CDR3 is 13 residues long. In germline, CDR1 is SGHRS, CDR2 YFSETQ. V lost 0 bases, J lost 5 bases, and 9 bases lay in between. CDR3 residues: CASSLGRDDEQYF. The CDR3 DNA is TGCGCCAGCAGCTTGGGCAGGGACGACGAGCAGTACTTC. Based on the CDR3 plus reference TRBV5-1 and TRBJ2-7, the full variable domain is KAGVTQTPRYLIKTRGQQVTLSCSPISGHRSVSWYQQTPGQGLQFLFEYFSETQRNKGNFPGRFSGRQFSNSRSEMNVSTLELGDSALYLCASSLGRDDEQYFGPGTRLTVT.

The chain carries TRBV18 and TRBJ1-4; D unresolved. Germline values: CDR1 KGHSH, CDR2 LQKENI. This CDR3 has 14 residues. Trimming removed 4 bases from V and 7 bases from J, with 13 bases in between. CDR3 region: CASSLSGYGEKLFF. DNA of the CDR3: TGTGCCAGCTCACTCTCAGGTTATGGTGAAAAACTGTTTTTT.

This clone was observed a few times. CDR3 protein: CAWSKGSHTEAFF. In nucleotides, the CDR3 is TGTGCCTGGAGTAAAGGGTCACACACTGAAGCTTTCTTT. The chain employs TRBV30 and TRBJ1-1; D gene unclear. The CDR3 is 13 amino acids. Germline CDR1 GTSNPN, CDR2 SVGIG (reference sequence). Trimming stripped 2 bases from V and 3 bases from J, with 10 bases between.

Note on this clone: One end of the junction does not line up with germline, which may come from a read error. The CDR3 DNA sequence: TGTGCCACCAGCAGAGATTGGGACACTCCAAGTTTCTTC. It yields the protein CATSRDWDTPSFF. The chain has TRBV15 and TRBJ2-7; a possible D gene is TRBD1 (6 bases). In germline, CDR1 is LNHNV, CDR2 YYDKDF (reference sequence). The CDR3 extends over 13 amino acids. The full variable domain, rest sourced from reference TRBV15 and TRBJ2-7, is DAMVIQNPRYQVTQFGKPVTLSCSQTLNHNVMYWYQQKSSQAPKLLFHYYDKDFNNEADTPDNFQSRRPNTSFCFLDIRSPGLGDTAMYLCATSRDWDTPSFFGPGTRLTVT.

The chain is built from TRBV5-1 and TRBJ1-2, with 8 nucleotides matching TRBD1. Germline V gene sequence: CDR1 SGHRS, CDR2 YFSETQ. CDR3 size: 16 residues. V was clipped by 0 bases and J by 2 bases; unmatched bases: 6. CDR3 residues: CASSLARTGLNYGYTF. As DNA, the CDR3 is TGCGCCAGCAGCTTGGCTAGGACAGGGTTAAACTATGGCTACACCTTC.

The chain links TRBV5-1 to TRBJ1-2, with D maybe TRBD1 (6 bases). In germline, CDR1 is SGHRS, CDR2 YFSETQ. There are 15 residues in the CDR3. The V end was cut by 5 bases, the J end by 2 bases, with 16 bases between. As DNA, the CDR3 is TGCGCCAGCAGTCAGGACAGTCTAGCGAACTATGGCTACACCTTC. This encodes CASSQDSLANYGYTF.

V is TRBV7-9 and J is TRBJ1-1; D is perhaps TRBD1 (5 bases). Per the germline V gene, CDR1 is SEHNR and CDR2 is FQNEAQ (reference sequence). The CDR3 has 14 residues. Trimming removed 1 base from V and 6 bases from J, with 12 bases in between. CDR3 in DNA: TGTGCCAGCAGCTTAGGGCAGGGAAGGGCTGAAGCTTTCTTT. Translating it yields CASSLGQGRAEAFF. The full variable domain, rest sourced from reference TRBV7-9 and TRBJ1-1, is DTGVSQNPRHKITKRGQNVTFRCDPISEHNRLYWYRQTLGQGPEFLTYFQNEAQLEKSRLLSDRFSAERPKGSFSTLEIQRTEQGDSAMYLCASSLGQGRAEAFFGQGTRLTVV.